Sequencing of this T cell receptor (beta chain) was carried out in a study of blood T cell repertoires in COVID-19. Across the whole study: Acute and convalescent COVID-19 specimens originated in the United States, Italy and Spain.

Sequenced by immunoSEQ multiplex PCR; TCRdb stores in-frame clones only, minus some. The sample lists approximately 190,000 clones, about 83% occurring once. The ends lost 1 base at V and 0 bases at J; junction bases unmatched: 14. This CDR3 comprises 19 residues. Germline V gene sequence: CDR1 LNHNV, CDR2 YYDKDF (reference sequence). In its sample, this clone was seen once. The sample comprised peripheral blood. The V call is TRBV15, the J call TRBJ2-7; 8 nucleotides match TRBD2. The TCR comes from a woman in her seventies with active or convalescent COVID-19. The CDR3: CATSRGTSRTDYPSYEQYF. The CDR3 coding sequence is TGTGCCACCAGCAGAGGGACTAGCCGGACCGATTACCCCTCCTACGAGCAGTACTTC.